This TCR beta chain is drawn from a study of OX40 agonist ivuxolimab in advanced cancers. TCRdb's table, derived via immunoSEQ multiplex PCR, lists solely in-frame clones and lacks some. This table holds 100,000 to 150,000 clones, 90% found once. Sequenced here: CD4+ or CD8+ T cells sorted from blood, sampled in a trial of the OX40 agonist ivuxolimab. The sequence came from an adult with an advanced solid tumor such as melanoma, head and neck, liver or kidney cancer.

CDR3 sequence reads: CASSIVPLSEQFF. The CDR3 nucleotides are TGTGCCAGTAGTATCGTTCCCCTGAGTGAGCAGTTCTTC. The genes are TRBV19 and TRBJ2-1; D is ambiguous. The CDR3 contains 13 residues. V was trimmed by 3 bases and J by 9 bases, leaving 12 bases between them. The germline CDR1 and CDR2 sequences are LNHDA and SQIVND (reference sequence).